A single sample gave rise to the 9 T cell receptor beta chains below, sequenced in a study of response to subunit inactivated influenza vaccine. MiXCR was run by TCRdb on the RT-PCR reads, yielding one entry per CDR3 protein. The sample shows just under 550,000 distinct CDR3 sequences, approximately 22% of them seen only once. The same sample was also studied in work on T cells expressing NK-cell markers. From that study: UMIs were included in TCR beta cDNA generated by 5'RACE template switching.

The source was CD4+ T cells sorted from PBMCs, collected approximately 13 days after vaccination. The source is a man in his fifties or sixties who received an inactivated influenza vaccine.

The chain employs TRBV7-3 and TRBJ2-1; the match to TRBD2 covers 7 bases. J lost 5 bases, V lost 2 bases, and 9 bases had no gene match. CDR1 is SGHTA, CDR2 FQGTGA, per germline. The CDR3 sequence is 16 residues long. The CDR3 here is CASSLLRGSSNNEQFF. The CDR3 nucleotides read TGTGCCAGCAGCTTACTTCGCGGGAGCTCGAACAATGAGCAGTTCTTC.

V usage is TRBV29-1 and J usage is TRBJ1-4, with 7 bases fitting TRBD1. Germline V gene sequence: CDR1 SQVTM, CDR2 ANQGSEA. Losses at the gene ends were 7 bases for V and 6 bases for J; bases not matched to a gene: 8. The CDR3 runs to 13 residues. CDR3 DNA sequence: TGCAGCGCAAAGACAGGGATGGATGAAAAACTGTTTTTT. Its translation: CSAKTGMDEKLFF. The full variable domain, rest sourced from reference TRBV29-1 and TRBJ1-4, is SAVISQKPSRDICQRGTSLTIQCQVDSQVTMMFWYRQQPGQSLTLIATANQGSEATYESGFVIDKFPISRPNLTFSTLTVSNMSPEDSSIYLCSAKTGMDEKLFFGSGTQLSVL.

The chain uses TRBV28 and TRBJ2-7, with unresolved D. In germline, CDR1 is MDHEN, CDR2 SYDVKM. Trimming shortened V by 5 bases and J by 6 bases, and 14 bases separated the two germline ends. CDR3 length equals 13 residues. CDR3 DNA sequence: TGTGCCAGCAGTCCCCCGAGACGGTCCGAGCAGTACTTC. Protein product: CASSPPRRSEQYF.

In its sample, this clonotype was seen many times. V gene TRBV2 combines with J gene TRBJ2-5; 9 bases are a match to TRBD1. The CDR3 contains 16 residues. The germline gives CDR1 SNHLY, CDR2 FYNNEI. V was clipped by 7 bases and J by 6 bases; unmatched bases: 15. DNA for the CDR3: TGTGCCAGCACCACAGACCATGGACAGGGGTGGAAGACCCAGTACTTC. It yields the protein CASTTDHGQGWKTQYF.

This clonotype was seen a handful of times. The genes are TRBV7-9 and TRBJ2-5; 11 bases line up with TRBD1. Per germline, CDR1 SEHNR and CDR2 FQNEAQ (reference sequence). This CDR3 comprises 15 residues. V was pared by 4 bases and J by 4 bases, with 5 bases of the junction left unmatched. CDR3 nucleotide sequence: TGTGCCAGCAGCTCGGGACAGGGGGGCGGAGAGACCCAGTACTTC. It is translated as CASSSGQGGGETQYF.

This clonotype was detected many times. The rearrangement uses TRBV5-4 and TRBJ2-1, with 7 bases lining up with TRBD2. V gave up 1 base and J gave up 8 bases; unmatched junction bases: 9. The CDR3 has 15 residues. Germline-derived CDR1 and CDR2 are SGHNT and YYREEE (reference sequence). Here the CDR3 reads CASSLNSGIAHEQFF. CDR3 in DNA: TGTGCCAGCAGCTTGAACAGCGGGATCGCCCATGAGCAGTTCTTC. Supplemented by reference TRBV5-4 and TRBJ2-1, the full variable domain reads ETGVTQSPTHLIKTRGQQVTLRCSSQSGHNTVSWYQQALGQGPQFIFQYYREEENGRGNFPPRFSGLQFPNYSSELNVNALELDDSALYLCASSLNSGIAHEQFFGPGTRLTVL.

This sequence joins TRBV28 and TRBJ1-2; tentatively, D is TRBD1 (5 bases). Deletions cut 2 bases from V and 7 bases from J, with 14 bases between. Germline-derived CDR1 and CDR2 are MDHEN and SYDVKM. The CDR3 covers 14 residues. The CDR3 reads CASSLGGGVGGYTF. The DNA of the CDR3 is TGTGCCAGCAGTTTAGGTGGAGGGGTTGGTGGCTACACCTTC.

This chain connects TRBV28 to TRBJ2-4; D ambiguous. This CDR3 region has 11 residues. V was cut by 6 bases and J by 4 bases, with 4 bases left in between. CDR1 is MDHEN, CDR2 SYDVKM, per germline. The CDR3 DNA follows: TGTGCCAGCAGCCTAAAAAACATTCAGTACTTC. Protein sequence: CASSLKNIQYF.

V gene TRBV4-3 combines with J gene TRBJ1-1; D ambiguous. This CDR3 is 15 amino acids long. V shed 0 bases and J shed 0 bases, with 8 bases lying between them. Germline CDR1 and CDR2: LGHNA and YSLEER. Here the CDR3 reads CASSQDPGLNTEAFF. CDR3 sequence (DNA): TGCGCCAGCAGCCAAGATCCAGGACTGAACACTGAAGCTTTCTTT.